The source of this T cell receptor (beta chain) is a study of cytotoxic CD8 clonotypes in ibrutinib-treated CLL. Sequenced by immunoSEQ multiplex PCR; TCRdb stores in-frame clones only, minus some. The table includes 130,000 to 150,000 clones, roughly 90% detected once. Per the germline V gene, CDR1 is SGHRS and CDR2 is YFSETQ. The CDR3 spans 14 residues. Germline trimming cut 2 bases from V and 3 bases from J; bases unmatched to any gene: 4. Study-wide findings and caveats: Public clonotypes were uncommon and contracted or stayed stable on treatment.

In the case of this clone: No antigen is known for it.

The V call is TRBV5-1, the J call TRBJ2-7, with 8 bases identical to TRBD1. The clonotype originates from a human donor with chronic lymphocytic leukemia. The specimen was PBMCs, collected after 12 months of ibrutinib treatment. CDR3 in amino acids: CASSFSGGYYEQYF. In nucleotides, the CDR3 is TGCGCCAGCAGCTTTTCAGGGGGCTACTACGAGCAGTACTTC.